Listed below are T cell receptor beta chains from one sample, sequenced in a study of blood T cell repertoires in COVID-19. Sequencing was performed with immunoSEQ multiplex PCR; in TCRdb, only in-frame clones are kept and a portion is missing. The table records about 220,000 clones, roughly 90% of them present only once. The sequenced sample was PBMCs or T cells enriched from blood (not recorded which). The receptors were sampled from a woman in her 40s with acute COVID-19. Both conserved end residues are part of each CDR3. The D gene is left open where the match is weak. Only part of the rows carry a size: once, few, many, or a class if the clone is expanded.

CDR3 DNA: TGTGCCAGCAGCACGGCCGGGACAGCGACCTCTGAAGCTTTCTTT; CDR3 protein: CASSTAGTATSEAFF; clone size: NA; V gene: TRBV9; D gene: TRBD1; J gene: TRBJ1-1
CDR3 DNA: TGTGCCAGTAGTATAGTGACAGGGGGCACTGAAGCTTTCTTT; CDR3 protein: CASSIVTGGTEAFF; clone size: once; V gene: TRBV19; D gene: TRBD1; J gene: TRBJ1-1
CDR3 DNA: TGTGCCAGCAGCTTAAATGTGAGGGACAGCCTTGGCAATCAGCCCCAGCATTTT; CDR3 protein: CASSLNVRDSLGNQPQHF; clone size: NA; V gene: TRBV7-6; D gene: TRBD1; J gene: TRBJ1-5
CDR3 DNA: TGTGCCAGCAGTAGGGACAGGGCTGTTAATTCACCCCTCCACTTT; CDR3 protein: CASSRDRAVNSPLHF; clone size: NA; V gene: TRBV7-9; D gene: TRBD1; J gene: TRBJ1-6
CDR3 DNA: TGTGCCAGCAGCGTAGCCCGACAGGGAATATCGAACACTGAAGCTTTCTTT; CDR3 protein: CASSVARQGISNTEAFF; clone size: NA; V gene: TRBV9; D gene: TRBD1; J gene: TRBJ1-1
CDR3 DNA: TGTGCCAGCAGCCCACAGGGGGCTGGAAACACCATATATTTT; CDR3 protein: CASSPQGAGNTIYF; clone size: NA; V gene: TRBV9; D gene: TRBD1; J gene: TRBJ1-3
CDR3 DNA: TGTGCCAGCAGTTACGTACAGGATTACTCCTATAATTCACCCCTCCACTTT; CDR3 protein: CASSYVQDYSYNSPLHF; clone size: NA; V gene: TRBV6-2/TRBV6-3; D gene: NA; J gene: TRBJ1-6
CDR3 DNA: TGTGCCAGCAGCGTCGACAGTGCTTACACCGGGGAGCTGTTTTTT; CDR3 protein: CASSVDSAYTGELFF; clone size: NA; V gene: TRBV2; D gene: NA; J gene: TRBJ2-2
CDR3 DNA: TGTGCCAGCAACTTACTGACAGGGCTCTCGACCGGGGAGCTGTTTTTT; CDR3 protein: CASNLLTGLSTGELFF; clone size: once; V gene: TRBV5-8; D gene: TRBD1; J gene: TRBJ2-2
CDR3 DNA: TGTGCCAGCAGCTTGGCCTTAGTCTTCGGGGATACGCAGTATTTT; CDR3 protein: CASSLALVFGDTQYF; clone size: NA; V gene: TRBV5-8; D gene: NA; J gene: TRBJ2-3
CDR3 DNA: TGTGCCAGTAGTGCCCAGGGGTGGGACACTGAAGCTTTCTTT; CDR3 protein: CASSAQGWDTEAFF; clone size: NA; V gene: TRBV19; D gene: NA; J gene: TRBJ1-1
CDR3 DNA: TGTGCCAGTAGTATATTCGGTCAGGGTGATCAGCCCCAGCATTTT; CDR3 protein: CASSIFGQGDQPQHF; clone size: NA; V gene: TRBV19; D gene: NA; J gene: TRBJ1-5
CDR3 DNA: TGTGCCAGCAGCTATACTACAGGGTACGCAACTGAAGCTTTCTTT; CDR3 protein: CASSYTTGYATEAFF; clone size: NA; V gene: TRBV7-8; D gene: NA; J gene: TRBJ1-1
CDR3 DNA: TGCGCCAGCAGACTTTCTAGCGGGGGTCTATACGTCATCGGGGAGCTGTTTTTT; CDR3 protein: CASRLSSGGLYVIGELFF; clone size: NA; V gene: TRBV5-1; D gene: TRBD2; J gene: TRBJ2-2
CDR3 DNA: TGTGCCAGCTCGGGGTTGGGGCAGATAAACACTGAAGCTTTCTTT; CDR3 protein: CASSGLGQINTEAFF; clone size: NA; V gene: TRBV18; D gene: NA; J gene: TRBJ1-1
CDR3 DNA: TGCGCCAGCAGCCAAGATGGGACAGGGGGGTTCCGTTCACCCCTCCACTTT; CDR3 protein: CASSQDGTGGFRSPLHF; clone size: NA; V gene: TRBV4-1; D gene: TRBD1; J gene: TRBJ1-6
CDR3 DNA: TGTGCCAGCAGCCTCGACAAGGATAATTCACCCCTCCACTTT; CDR3 protein: CASSLDKDNSPLHF; clone size: NA; V gene: TRBV7-6; D gene: NA; J gene: TRBJ1-6
CDR3 DNA: TGCGCCAGCAGCTCAACCGGGACTAGGGATGAGCAGTTCTTC; CDR3 protein: CASSSTGTRDEQFF; clone size: NA; V gene: TRBV5-1; D gene: TRBD2; J gene: TRBJ2-1
CDR3 DNA: TGTGCCAGCAGTGAACTCGACTTCAGGGATTACAATGAGCAGTTCTTC; CDR3 protein: CASSELDFRDYNEQFF; clone size: NA; V gene: TRBV25-1; D gene: NA; J gene: TRBJ2-1
CDR3 DNA: TGCGCCAGCAACGACCCCCGGGATACCGGCTACACCTTC; CDR3 protein: CASNDPRDTGYTF; clone size: NA; V gene: TRBV5-1; D gene: NA; J gene: TRBJ1-2
CDR3 DNA: TGTGCCAGCAGCTTGTCAGGGGTGGGTCAGCCCCAGCATTTT; CDR3 protein: CASSLSGVGQPQHF; clone size: NA; V gene: TRBV7-9; D gene: NA; J gene: TRBJ1-5
CDR3 DNA: TGTGCCAGCAGTGACTCAGGACAGGGCGTGAACACTGAAGCTTTCTTT; CDR3 protein: CASSDSGQGVNTEAFF; clone size: NA; V gene: TRBV6-4; D gene: TRBD1; J gene: TRBJ1-1
CDR3 DNA: TGTGCCAGCAGCCACTCAGGAGAGACCCAGTACTTC; CDR3 protein: CASSHSGETQYF; clone size: NA; V gene: TRBV3-1/TRBV3-2; D gene: NA; J gene: TRBJ2-5
CDR3 DNA: TGTGCCAGCAGATCCCCTAGCGGGGGGGTTAATGAGCAGTTCTTC; CDR3 protein: CASRSPSGGVNEQFF; clone size: NA; V gene: TRBV7-2; D gene: TRBD2; J gene: TRBJ2-1
CDR3 DNA: TGTGCCAGCAGCCGAGGGGGCGAGTCGAACACTGAAGCTTTCTTT; CDR3 protein: CASSRGGESNTEAFF; clone size: NA; V gene: TRBV6-6; D gene: TRBD1; J gene: TRBJ1-1
CDR3 DNA: TGTGCCAGCAGCTTAGGAGGGACTAGCGGGGGTATAGCTAGCACAGATACGCAGTATTTT; CDR3 protein: CASSLGGTSGGIASTDTQYF; clone size: NA; V gene: TRBV7-3; D gene: TRBD2; J gene: TRBJ2-3
CDR3 DNA: TGTGCCACCTCCAGGGAGACAGGGGGCAATGAGCAGTTCTTC; CDR3 protein: CATSRETGGNEQFF; clone size: NA; V gene: TRBV18; D gene: TRBD1; J gene: TRBJ2-1
CDR3 DNA: TGCGCCAGCAGGGGACAGAACAATCAGCCCCAGCATTTT; CDR3 protein: CASRGQNNQPQHF; clone size: once; V gene: TRBV10-2; D gene: TRBD1; J gene: TRBJ1-5
CDR3 DNA: TGTGCCAGCAGTGACGGACGGGGGGGCTTCCAAGAGACCCAGTACTTC; CDR3 protein: CASSDGRGGFQETQYF; clone size: NA; V gene: TRBV2; D gene: TRBD2; J gene: TRBJ2-5
CDR3 DNA: TGCGCCAGCAGTTATAACAGGGGCTTCCAAGAGACCCAGTACTTC; CDR3 protein: CASSYNRGFQETQYF; clone size: NA; V gene: TRBV5-1; D gene: TRBD1; J gene: TRBJ2-5
CDR3 DNA: TGTGCCATCAGTGAACGGTCCTACGAGCAGTACTTC; CDR3 protein: CAISERSYEQYF; clone size: NA; V gene: TRBV10-3; D gene: NA; J gene: TRBJ2-7
CDR3 DNA: TGTGCCAGTAGTGAGTTCCGGGGCACTGAAGCTTTCTTT; CDR3 protein: CASSEFRGTEAFF; clone size: NA; V gene: TRBV19; D gene: NA; J gene: TRBJ1-1
CDR3 DNA: TGTGCCTGGAGTGTAAGCGGAACGGGGGGGACCACAGATACGCAGTATTTT; CDR3 protein: CAWSVSGTGGTTDTQYF; clone size: NA; V gene: TRBV30; D gene: TRBD2; J gene: TRBJ2-3
CDR3 DNA: TGTGCCAGCATCTCGCAGGGCAAACTGTTTTTT; CDR3 protein: CASISQGKLFF; clone size: NA; V gene: TRBV2; D gene: NA; J gene: TRBJ1-4
CDR3 DNA: TGTGCCAGTAAGGGGGACCGCCTTGCAACTAATGAAAAACTGTTTTTT; CDR3 protein: CASKGDRLATNEKLFF; clone size: NA; V gene: TRBV19; D gene: NA; J gene: TRBJ1-4
CDR3 DNA: TGTGCCAGCAGCGTAGGACTAGCGGGGCCCCACGAGCAGTACTTC; CDR3 protein: CASSVGLAGPHEQYF; clone size: NA; V gene: TRBV9; D gene: TRBD2; J gene: TRBJ2-7
CDR3 DNA: TGCGCCAGCAGCCAAGTGTACGAGAAGAAACTGTTTTTT; CDR3 protein: CASSQVYEKKLFF; clone size: once; V gene: TRBV4-1; D gene: NA; J gene: TRBJ1-4
CDR3 DNA: TGTGCCAGCAGCTTTGGGGACATCCTCCGAGGGGGGGAGCTGTTTTTT; CDR3 protein: CASSFGDILRGGELFF; clone size: few; V gene: TRBV5-4; D gene: NA; J gene: TRBJ2-2
CDR3 DNA: TGTGCCATCAGTGAGTCCTCGGGGACAGATACGCAGTATTTT; CDR3 protein: CAISESSGTDTQYF; clone size: NA; V gene: TRBV10-3; D gene: NA; J gene: TRBJ2-3
CDR3 DNA: TGTGCCATACGGAGGAAGGGAAACACTGAAGCTTTCTTT; CDR3 protein: CAIRRKGNTEAFF; clone size: NA; V gene: TRBV10-3; D gene: NA; J gene: TRBJ1-1
CDR3 DNA: TGTGCCTGGAGTGTAATAGCGGGGGGGCCCAATGAGCAGTTCTTC; CDR3 protein: CAWSVIAGGPNEQFF; clone size: NA; V gene: TRBV30; D gene: TRBD2; J gene: TRBJ2-1
CDR3 DNA: TGTGCTAGTGGTTTACAGGGACGGAATGAAAAACTGTTTTTT; CDR3 protein: CASGLQGRNEKLFF; clone size: NA; V gene: TRBV12-5; D gene: NA; J gene: TRBJ1-4
CDR3 DNA: TGTGCCAGCAGCCAAGGAACAGGGGCCACGCAGTATTTT; CDR3 protein: CASSQGTGATQYF; clone size: NA; V gene: TRBV4-2; D gene: TRBD1; J gene: TRBJ2-3
CDR3 DNA: TGCGCCAGCAGCACTGACTATGGCTACACCTTC; CDR3 protein: CASSTDYGYTF; clone size: NA; V gene: TRBV5-1; D gene: NA; J gene: TRBJ1-2